The next 2 T cell receptor beta chains were all read from a single sample in a study of blood T cell repertoires in COVID-19. Only in-frame clones appear in the TCRdb table, and some are missing; sequencing was by immunoSEQ multiplex PCR. The sample lists about 530,000 clones, roughly nine tenths occurring once. Material for sequencing was peripheral blood. Every receptor here comes from a woman aged 45-65 years with COVID-19, enrolled during active disease.

J is TRBJ1-2 and V is TRBV5-1, with D perhaps TRBD1 (6 bases). The CDR3 runs to 14 residues. Deletions cut 1 base from V and 2 bases from J, with 9 bases between. Germline V lookup: CDR1 SGHRS, CDR2 YFSETQ. CDR3 sequence reads: CASSLPQGNYGYTF. CDR3 in DNA: TGCGCCAGCAGCTTGCCTCAGGGGAACTATGGCTACACCTTC.

The chain is built from TRBV30 and TRBJ1-2; D is perhaps TRBD1 (5 bases). Germline CDR1 is GTSNPN and CDR2 is SVGIG (reference sequence). Trimming removed 6 bases from V and 1 base from J, with 9 bases in between. CDR3 length: 12 amino acids. The CDR3 loop reads CACNGGNYGYTF. The CDR3 bases are TGTGCCTGCAACGGGGGTAACTATGGCTACACCTTC.